Shown below are 11 T cell receptor beta chains from a single sample sequenced in a study of T-cell memory formation after mild COVID-19. TCRdb reprocessed the 5' RACE reads with MiXCR, giving one entry per CDR3 protein. The sample lists approximately 290,000 distinct CDR3 sequences, approximately 8% occurring once. Sequenced input: PBMCs or a T cell subset sorted from them (not recorded which). These receptors were obtained from a man younger than 35 who had mild COVID-19 (a few samples of this study predate the infection). Cell type and time point are not known.

The gene calls are TRBV5-1 and TRBJ2-7, with D unclear. Germline V lookup: CDR1 SGHRS, CDR2 YFSETQ. Trimming pared 0 bases from V and 0 bases from J, leaving 10 bases between. The CDR3 is made up of 15 amino acids. The CDR3 coding sequence is TGCGCCAGCAGCTTGGACGTGTCCCACTCCTACGAGCAGTACTTC. Amino acids: CASSLDVSHSYEQYF.

This clonotype was counted a few times. The chain recombines TRBV5-6 with TRBJ2-3, with 7 bases that match TRBD2. The V gene's germline CDR1 is SGHDT and CDR2 YYEEEE. The trim removed 2 bases at V and 3 bases at J, leaving 3 bases unmatched. The CDR3 has 14 residues. The CDR3 nucleotides read TGTGCCAGCAGCTTCTCTAGCGGAACAGATACGCAGTATTTT. As protein: CASSFSSGTDTQYF.

As concerns this clonotype: At one end the junction does not follow the germline gene, possibly because of a read error. This CDR3 is CASSLEQDTEAF. In DNA, the CDR3 is TGCGCCAGCAGCTTGGAACAAGACACTGAAGCTTTT. This chain connects TRBV5-1 to TRBJ1-1, with D unclear. The CDR3 extends over 12 amino acids. Germline V CDR1 and CDR2: SGHRS, YFSETQ.

This sequence joins TRBV19 and TRBJ2-7, with a possible D match to TRBD2 (5 bases). Deletions cut 3 bases from V and 0 bases from J, with 6 bases between. CDR3 length: 13 amino acids. CDR1 and CDR2 from the germline V gene are LNHDA and SQIVND (reference sequence). CDR3 nucleotide sequence: TGTGCCAGTAGTATCGGGGACTCCTACGAGCAGTACTTC. This encodes CASSIGDSYEQYF.

In its sample, this clonotype was seen a few times. The chain is built from TRBV4-3 and TRBJ1-4, with 7 positions matching TRBD1. Per the germline V gene, CDR1 is LGHNA and CDR2 is YSLEER. The trim removed 2 bases at V and 1 base at J, leaving 1 base unmatched. The CDR3 length is 15 residues. The CDR3 region has the DNA TGCGCCAGCAGCCAATACAGGGGAACTAATGAAAAACTGTTTTTT. It codes for CASSQYRGTNEKLFF.

This clonotype was seen only a few times. The chain uses TRBV18 and TRBJ1-1; a possible D gene is TRBD1 (6 bases). Deletions cut 6 bases from V and 4 bases from J, with 15 bases between. In germline, CDR1 is KGHSH, CDR2 LQKENI. CDR3 length: 14 residues. The CDR3 coding sequence is TGTGCCAGCTCGAACCAGACAGGACGCACTGAAGCTTTCTTT. This sequence encodes CASSNQTGRTEAFF. Full variable domain (missing parts from reference TRBV18 and TRBJ1-1): NAGVMQNPRHLVRRRGQEARLRCSPMKGHSHVYWYRQLPEEGLKFMVYLQKENIIDESGMPKERFSAEFPKEGPSILRIQQVVRGDSAAYFCASSNQTGRTEAFFGQGTRLTVV.

This clonotype was observed a handful of times. J is TRBJ1-2 and V is TRBV5-1; TRBD1 matches at 7 bases. Per the germline V gene, CDR1 is SGHRS and CDR2 is YFSETQ. The CDR3 consists of 14 residues. J gave up 7 bases and V 4 bases, and 10 bases lay outside the gene matches. In DNA form, the CDR3 reads TGCGCCAGCAGCCTGGTGAGGGGGCAACTTGGCTACACCTTC. As protein: CASSLVRGQLGYTF.

In its sample, this clonotype was seen a few times. This chain links TRBV3-1 with TRBJ1-2; no clear D. The CDR3 covers 13 residues. Germline values: CDR1 LGHDT, CDR2 YNNKEL (reference sequence). V was pared by 5 bases and J by 8 bases, with 15 bases between. In nucleotides, the CDR3 is TGTGCCAGCAGCTCTTCCGCAGGTCACGGCTACACCTTC. Residues: CASSSSAGHGYTF.

This clonotype was seen a handful of times. The chain joins TRBV6-2 or TRBV6-3 to TRBJ1-5; no definite D call. The CDR3 is 15 amino acids. V was clipped by 6 bases and J by 3 bases, with 15 bases between them. CDR1 is MNHEY and CDR2 is SVGEGT in the germline V gene. The chain's CDR3 is CASRPPGGLNQPQHF. Written as DNA, the CDR3 is TGTGCCAGCAGGCCCCCCGGAGGGCTCAATCAGCCCCAGCATTTT.

This clonotype was seen a handful of times. The chain links TRBV4-3 to TRBJ2-6, with D uncertain. The CDR3 contains 16 residues. Trimming removed 3 bases at V and 0 bases at J, with 9 bases between. Germline CDR1 LGHNA, CDR2 YSLEER. The CDR3 loop reads CASSHHSSSGANVLTF. The CDR3 DNA sequence: TGCGCCAGCAGCCACCACTCGAGCTCTGGGGCCAACGTCCTGACTTTC.

This clonotype appeared many times. The V call is TRBV12-3 or TRBV12-4, the J call TRBJ2-1; TRBD2 matches 7 bases. The CDR3 is 14 residues long. After removal of 3 bases from V and 3 bases from J, the junction contained 2 bases not matched to a gene. The CDR3 protein is CASSLTGGYNEQFF. CDR3 bases: TGTGCCAGCAGTTTGACGGGGGGCTACAATGAGCAGTTCTTC.